Below, 14 T cell receptor beta chains from the same sample are listed, as sequenced in a study of beta chain features in type 1 diabetes. The authors reverse transcribed all of the isolated RNA, so sequencing captured expressed TCRB transcripts. The assay was immunoSEQ multiplex PCR, and TCRdb's table has in-frame clones only and misses some. The sample has roughly 380,000 clones; about 18% are singletons. Source material: naive CD4+ T cells from blood. The receptors stem from a woman younger than 30 in good health.

This clone was detected only a few times. The V gene is TRBV5-1, the J gene TRBJ2-5, with 9 bases identical to TRBD2. The CDR3 sequence is 16 residues long. Per the germline V gene, CDR1 is SGHRS and CDR2 is YFSETQ. Trimming took 0 bases from V and 5 from J; bases not matched to a gene: 8. The CDR3, as DNA: TGCGCCAGCAGCTTGGAAATAGCGGGGGATTGGGAGACCCAGTACTTC. This gives the protein CASSLEIAGDWETQYF.

The rearrangement links TRBV23-1 to TRBJ2-5; TRBD1 might be the D (6 bases). TRBV23-1 falls under the ORF class, with uncertain function. There are 20 residues in the CDR3. With 3 bases removed from V and 2 bases from J, the gap between germline ends came to 28 bases. CDR3 bases: TGCGCCAGCAGTCATGGGTCCGGGCGCGACGGGACAAGGGATCAAGAGACCCAGTACTTC. Its protein product is CASSHGSGRDGTRDQETQYF.

This clone appeared a few times. The identical CDR3 is also encoded by other nucleotide sequences in the sample. V is TRBV5-4 and J is TRBJ2-2; TRBD1 aligns across 11 bases. The CDR3 is 16 amino acids. The V segment lost 0 bases and the J segment 5 bases; nucleotides outside the gene matches: 3. The germline V gene has CDR1 SGHNT and CDR2 YYREEE (reference sequence). The CDR3 is CASSLGGTGGTGELFF. DNA of the CDR3: TGTGCCAGCAGCTTGGGGGGGACAGGGGGGACCGGGGAGCTGTTTTTT.

The chain uses TRBV2 and TRBJ1-2, with D possibly TRBD1 on 6 matching bases. CDR3 length equals 14 residues. CDR1 and CDR2 (germline): SNHLY, FYNNEI. The V and J ends lost 0 bases and 6 bases respectively, with 11 bases between them. The CDR3 spells CASSEARTADGYTF. DNA for the CDR3: TGTGCCAGCAGTGAAGCCCGGACAGCGGATGGCTACACCTTC.

Concerning this clone: A junction boundary mismatches the germline segment, possibly from a read error. This sequence joins TRBV7-7 and TRBJ2-1; a possible D gene is TRBD2 (6 bases). The CDR3 consists of 13 residues. The germline CDR1 and CDR2 sequences are SSHAT and FNYEAQ (reference sequence). CDR3 in amino acids: CASSLGGVGEQFF. The CDR3 DNA reads as TGTGCTAGCAGCTTAGGCGGGGTCGGGGAGCAGTTCTTC.

The CDR3 coding sequence is TGTGCCAGTAAGTTCGGAGCCCAGAATGAAAAACTGTTTTTT. Protein: CASKFGAQNEKLFF. The chain recombines TRBV19 with TRBJ1-4; no reliable D call. With 7 bases removed from V and 5 bases from J, the gap between germline ends came to 14 bases. Germline V gene lookup returns CDR1 LNHDA and CDR2 SQIVND (reference sequence). CDR3 length: 14 residues.

The rearrangement links TRBV5-1 to TRBJ2-7; D unclear. V lost 3 bases and J lost 0, with 4 bases in between. This CDR3 contains 12 residues. Germline assignment: CDR1 SGHRS and CDR2 YFSETQ. The CDR3 loop is CASSSNSYEQYF. CDR3 nucleotides: TGCGCCAGCAGCTCTAACTCCTACGAGCAGTACTTC.

V usage is TRBV30 and J usage is TRBJ1-4; 8 nucleotides align to TRBD1. CDR3 length: 15 amino acids. V shed 4 bases and J 0 bases; nucleotides not matched to a gene: 4. The germline V gene has CDR1 GTSNPN and CDR2 SVGIG (reference sequence). CDR3 DNA sequence: TGTGCCTGGATCGGACAGGGTGCAACTAATGAAAAACTGTTTTTT. This sequence encodes CAWIGQGATNEKLFF.

The CDR3 nucleotides read TGTGCCAGCAGCCACGACCAGAGCGGGGGGCTTTACAATGAGCAGTTCTTC. It translates to CASSHDQSGGLYNEQFF. The chain has TRBV14 and TRBJ2-1; 9 nucleotides line up with TRBD2. Trimming at V came to 3 bases and at J to 4 bases, leaving 10 bases not matched to a gene. CDR3 size: 17 residues. The germline V gene encodes CDR1 SGHDN and CDR2 FVKESK.

The CDR3, as DNA: TGTGCCAGCAGTTACTCGCGAGGAGTGGCAGATACGCAGTATTTT. It yields the protein CASSYSRGVADTQYF. The rearrangement links TRBV6-5 to TRBJ2-3; D is unclear. The V end lost 0 bases, the J end lost 4 bases, and 11 bases lay between the germline ends. The CDR3 runs to 15 residues. Germline V gene sequence: CDR1 MNHEY, CDR2 SVGAGI.

This chain links TRBV18 with TRBJ2-7; 11 positions agree with TRBD2. Looked up from germline, CDR1 is KGHSH and CDR2 is LQKENI. J gave up 7 bases and V 5 bases, and 16 bases lay outside the gene matches. The CDR3 sequence is 17 residues long. CDR3 nucleotides: TGTGCCAGCTCATCGACATATACTAGCGGGGGCCGGGGGGAGCAGTACTTC. This encodes CASSSTYTSGGRGEQYF.

The rearrangement joins TRBV2 to TRBJ2-2; TRBD2 is a possible D gene (7 bases). Germline V gives CDR1 SNHLY, CDR2 FYNNEI. The CDR3 totals 16 residues. Trimming left V 6 bases short and J 0 bases short, with 14 bases between. In nucleotides, the CDR3 is TGTGCCAGCAGCAAGGGGGGGGGTCCGAACACCGGGGAGCTGTTTTTT. It codes for CASSKGGGPNTGELFF. Combining the CDR3 with reference TRBV2 and TRBJ2-2 gives the whole variable domain EPEVTQTPSHQVTQMGQEVILRCVPISNHLYFYWYRQILGQKVEFLVSFYNNEISEKSEIFDDQFSVERPDGSNFTLKIRSTKLEDSAMYFCASSKGGGPNTGELFFGEGSRLTVL.

The J gene is TRBJ2-2, the V gene TRBV9; TRBD1 matches at 9 bases. V was pared by 5 bases and J by 2 bases, with 4 bases of the junction left unmatched. Germline V gene data show CDR1 as SGDLS and CDR2 as YYNGEE. CDR3 length: 15 residues. The CDR3 spells CASRQGQGNTGELFF. The CDR3, as DNA: TGTGCCAGCAGACAGGGACAGGGAAACACCGGGGAGCTGTTTTTT.

This clone was detected a few times. This chain connects TRBV27 to TRBJ2-3, with D perhaps TRBD2 (6 bases). The V gene lost 2 bases and the J gene lost 5 bases, with 14 bases spanning the gap. Germline CDR1 reads MNHEY; CDR2 reads SMNVEV (reference sequence). The CDR3 is made up of 15 amino acids. CDR3 sequence reads: CASSLGGTGLDTQYF. The DNA of the CDR3 is TGTGCCAGCAGTTTAGGGGGGACCGGGCTAGATACGCAGTATTTT.